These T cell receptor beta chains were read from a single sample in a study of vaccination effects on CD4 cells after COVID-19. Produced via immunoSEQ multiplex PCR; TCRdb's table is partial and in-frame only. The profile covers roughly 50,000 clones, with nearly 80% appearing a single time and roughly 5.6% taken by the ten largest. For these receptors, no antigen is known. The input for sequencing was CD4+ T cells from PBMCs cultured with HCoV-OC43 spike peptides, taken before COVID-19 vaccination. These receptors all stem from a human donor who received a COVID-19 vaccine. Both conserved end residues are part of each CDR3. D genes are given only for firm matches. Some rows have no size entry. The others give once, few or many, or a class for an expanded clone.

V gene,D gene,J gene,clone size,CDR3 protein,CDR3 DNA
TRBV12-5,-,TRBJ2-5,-,CASGTDTGETQYF,TGTGCTAGTGGTACCGACACCGGAGAGACCCAGTACTTC
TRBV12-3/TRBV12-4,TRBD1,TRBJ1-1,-,CAVTRQGRTEAFF,TGTGCCGTAACCAGACAGGGACGGACTGAAGCTTTCTTT
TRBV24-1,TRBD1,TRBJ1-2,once,CATSDPDRGDYGYTF,TGTGCCACCAGTGATCCGGACAGGGGGGACTATGGCTACACCTTC
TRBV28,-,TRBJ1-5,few,CASSTGRWNQPQHF,TGTGCCAGCAGTACAGGGCGGTGGAATCAGCCCCAGCATTTT
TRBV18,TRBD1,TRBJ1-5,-,CASSHSNRGYSNQPQHF,TGTGCCAGCTCACACTCCAACAGGGGATATAGCAATCAGCCCCAGCATTTT
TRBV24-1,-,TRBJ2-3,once,CATSAPHDYGTDTQYF,TGTGCCACCAGCGCCCCTCACGACTACGGCACAGATACGCAGTATTTT
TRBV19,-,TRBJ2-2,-,CASSIVATGELFF,TGTGCCAGTAGTATAGTGGCGACCGGGGAGCTGTTTTTT
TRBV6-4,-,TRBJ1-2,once,CASSGKTGGNYGYTF,TGTGCCAGCAGTGGTAAGACCGGCGGTAACTATGGCTACACCTTC
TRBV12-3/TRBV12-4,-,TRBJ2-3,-,CASSRQALNTQYF,TGTGCCAGCAGTCGACAGGCGCTTAATACGCAGTATTTT
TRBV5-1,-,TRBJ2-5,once,CASSPVFVRQTQETQYF,TGCGCCAGCAGCCCAGTTTTCGTAAGACAGACACAAGAGACCCAGTACTTC
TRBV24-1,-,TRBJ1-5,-,CASANSNQPQHF,TGTGCCTCCGCGAATAGCAATCAGCCCCAGCATTTT
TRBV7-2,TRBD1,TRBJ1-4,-,CASSLVQGANEKLFF,TGTGCCAGCAGCTTAGTACAGGGGGCTAATGAAAAACTGTTTTTT
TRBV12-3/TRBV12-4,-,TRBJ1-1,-,CASSSGTYEAFF,TGTGCCAGCAGTTCCGGGACATATGAAGCTTTCTTT
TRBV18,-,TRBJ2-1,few,CASSPELGNYNEQFF,TGTGCCAGCTCACCCGAGCTAGGGAACTACAATGAGCAGTTCTTC
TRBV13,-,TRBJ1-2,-,CASSLGGKTWNYGYTF,TGTGCCAGCAGCCTGGGAGGGAAAACTTGGAACTATGGCTACACCTTC
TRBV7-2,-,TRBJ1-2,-,CASSLTGGYGYTF,TGTGCCAGCAGCTTAACCGGGGGGTATGGCTACACCTTC
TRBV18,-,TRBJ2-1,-,CASSPPSLNEQFF,TGTGCCAGCTCACCACCGAGCTTAAATGAGCAGTTCTTC
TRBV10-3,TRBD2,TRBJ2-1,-,CAISRRSKVAGEGSYNEQFF,TGTGCCATCAGTCGCCGATCGAAGGTAGCGGGGGAAGGCTCCTACAATGAGCAGTTCTTC
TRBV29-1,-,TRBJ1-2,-,CSVGAGDYGYTF,TGCAGCGTTGGGGCAGGCGACTATGGCTACACCTTC
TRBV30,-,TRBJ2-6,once,CAWSFSSSGANVLTF,TGTGCCTGGAGTTTTTCGTCCTCTGGGGCCAACGTCCTGACTTTC
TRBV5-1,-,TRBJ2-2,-,CASTGGANTGELFF,TGCGCCAGCACGGGCGGTGCGAACACCGGGGAGCTGTTTTTT
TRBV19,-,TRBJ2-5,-,CASGLQETQYF,TGTGCCAGTGGACTCCAAGAGACCCAGTACTTC
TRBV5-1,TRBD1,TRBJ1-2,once,CASSSSTGPIYGYTF,TGCGCCAGCAGCTCCTCGACAGGGCCCATCTATGGCTACACCTTC
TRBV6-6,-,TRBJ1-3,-,CASSPTVIGNTIYF,TGTGCCAGCAGTCCCACAGTAATCGGAAACACCATATATTTT
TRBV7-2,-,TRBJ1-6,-,CASSSDKSNSPLHF,TGTGCCAGCAGCTCGGACAAGTCTAATTCACCCCTCCACTTT
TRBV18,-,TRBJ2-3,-,CASSLIGGPSTDTQYF,TGTGCCAGCTCACTCATCGGGGGGCCGAGCACAGATACGCAGTATTTT
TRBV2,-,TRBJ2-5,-,CASTTSQETQYF,TGTGCCAGTACGACTAGTCAAGAGACCCAGTACTTC
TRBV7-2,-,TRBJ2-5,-,CASSPGGGRVETQYF,TGTGCCAGCAGTCCAGGCGGGGGCCGCGTGGAGACCCAGTACTTC
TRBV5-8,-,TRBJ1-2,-,CASSFGQTGNGYTF,TGTGCCAGCAGCTTTGGGCAAACGGGAAATGGCTACACCTTC
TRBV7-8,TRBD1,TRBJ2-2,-,CASRPGTGAGELFF,TGTGCCAGCAGACCCGGGACAGGGGCCGGGGAGCTGTTTTTT